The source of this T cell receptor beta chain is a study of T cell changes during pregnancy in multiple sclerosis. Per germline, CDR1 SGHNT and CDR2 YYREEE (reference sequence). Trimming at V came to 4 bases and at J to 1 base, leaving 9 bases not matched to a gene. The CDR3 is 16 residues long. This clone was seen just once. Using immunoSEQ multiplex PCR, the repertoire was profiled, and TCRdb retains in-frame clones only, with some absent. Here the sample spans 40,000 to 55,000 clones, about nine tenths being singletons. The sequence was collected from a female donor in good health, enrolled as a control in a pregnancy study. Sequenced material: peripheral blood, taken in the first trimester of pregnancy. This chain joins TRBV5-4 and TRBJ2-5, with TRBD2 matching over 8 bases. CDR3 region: CASSTVTGGPQETQYF. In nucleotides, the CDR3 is TGTGCCAGCAGCACCGTAACGGGAGGGCCCCAAGAGACCCAGTACTTC. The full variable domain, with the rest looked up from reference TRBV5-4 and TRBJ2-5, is ETGVTQSPTHLIKTRGQQVTLRCSSQSGHNTVSWYQQALGQGPQFIFQYYREEENGRGNFPPRFSGLQFPNYSSELNVNALELDDSALYLCASSTVTGGPQETQYFGPGTRLLVL.